Described below is a single T cell receptor (beta chain) sequence and its context. V dropped 5 bases and J dropped 0; count of bases not matched to a gene: 8. The CDR3 runs to 17 residues. Germline values: CDR1 ENHRY, CDR2 SYGVKD. Produced via immunoSEQ multiplex PCR; TCRdb's table is partial and in-frame only. The table lists some 13,000 clones, around 80% of them singletons. These data originate in a study of chemoradiotherapy in HPV16-positive cancers. The receptor was derived from a human donor with HPV-associated anogenital cancer. The V call is TRBV10-3, the J call TRBJ2-2; 8 bases fit TRBD2. The biological material was taken from a patient who underwent chemoradiotherapy. CDR3 protein: CAISSTGGTTNTGELFF. CDR3 sequence (DNA): TGTGCCATCAGTTCCACGGGGGGGACAACGAACACCGGGGAGCTGTTTTTT.